These T cell receptor beta chains were read from a single sample in a study of shared clonotypes between healthy human individuals. Using immunoSEQ multiplex PCR, the repertoire was profiled, and TCRdb retains in-frame clones only, with some absent. Of under 1,100,000 clones listed, 75% were seen once; the top ten hold around 1.4%. Sequenced input: memory CD4+ T cells sorted from blood. These TCRs come from a man aged 18 to 35 in good health. The CDR3 runs from the conserved cysteine through the conserved F or W. A D gene is named only where the DNA matches it firmly. The size entry is marked missing in some rows and otherwise reads once, few, many or a size class.

V gene	D gene	clone size	CDR3 length	J gene	CDR3 DNA	CDR3 protein
TRBV10-3	TRBD2	NA	16	TRBJ2-7	TGTGCCATCAGTGAGTCGGGGGGGACTAGCGGGAGCGAGCAGTACTTC	CAISESGGTSGSEQYF
TRBV21-1	NA	NA	17	TRBJ2-7	TGTGCCAGCAGCAAAGTAGGTTACGGGGACTCCTCCTACGAGCAGTACTTC	CASSKVGYGDSSYEQYF
TRBV19	NA	once	14	TRBJ1-2	TGTGCCAGTAGTATTGGGGGAGGGAACTATGGCTACACCTTC	CASSIGGGNYGYTF
TRBV25-1	NA	NA	13	TRBJ1-5	TGTGCCAGCAGTCCAGGGAAAGGCCAGCCCCAGCATTTT	CASSPGKGQPQHF
TRBV5-6	NA	once	14	TRBJ2-3	TGTGCCAGCAGCTTGGGGGACCCGGCGGATACGCAGTATTTT	CASSLGDPADTQYF
TRBV2	NA	few	14	TRBJ2-3	TGTGCCAGCAGTGAAGGAGGAGGGGGGGATACGCAGTATTTT	CASSEGGGGDTQYF
TRBV5-5	NA	NA	15	TRBJ2-7	TGTGCCAGCAGCTCCTGGGCCGAGGGAAGGTACGAGCAGTACTTC	CASSSWAEGRYEQYF
TRBV6-4	NA	NA	15	TRBJ1-5	TGTGCCAGCAGTGACAGACAGTATAGCAATCAGCCCCAGCATTTT	CASSDRQYSNQPQHF
TRBV7-9	NA	NA	14	TRBJ2-1	TGTGCCAGCAGCTTGAGTATTGGAGTTAGTGAGCAGTTCTTC	CASSLSIGVSEQFF
TRBV18	TRBD2	NA	17	TRBJ2-3	TGTGCCAGCTCACCACCGGGACTAGCGGGGGGCACAGATACGCAGTATTTT	CASSPPGLAGGTDTQYF
TRBV11-2	TRBD2	NA	15	TRBJ2-3	TGTGCCAGCAGCGGTAGCGGGAGGGCCGCAGATACGCAGTATTTT	CASSGSGRAADTQYF
TRBV18	TRBD1	NA	11	TRBJ2-7	TGTGCCAGCTCATCGGACAGGGAAAAGTACTTC	CASSSDREKYF
TRBV6-1	TRBD2	NA	19	TRBJ2-7	TGTGCCAGCAGTCAAGCGGGAGGAAAGGGGACTATACATACCTACGAGCAGTACTTC	CASSQAGGKGTIHTYEQYF
TRBV9	TRBD1	NA	14	TRBJ1-2	TGTGCCAGCAGCGTAGACAGGGGGGACTATGGCTACACCTTC	CASSVDRGDYGYTF
TRBV28	NA	once	13	TRBJ1-2	TGTGCCAGCAGTTTGTACGGCCACTATGGCTACACCTTC	CASSLYGHYGYTF
TRBV7-9	NA	NA	15	TRBJ2-3	TGTGCCAGCAGCCCCGAGGGGGGGCGCACAGATACGCAGTATTTT	CASSPEGGRTDTQYF
TRBV19	NA	NA	14	TRBJ1-4	TGTGCCAGTAGTACTTCTCGGGGCAGGGAAAAACTGTTTTTT	CASSTSRGREKLFF